This T cell receptor (beta chain) was documented in a study of early T cells in non-severe SARS-CoV-2 infection. About the study: Unsorted whole blood bulk RNA was sequenced, with unpaired chains.

Individual cDNA molecules each received unique molecular identifiers attached to them. TCRdb fed the 5' RACE reads into MiXCR, producing one record per CDR3 protein. The table shows fewer than 120,000 distinct CDR3 sequences, with 10% to 15% occurring only once. Comment on this clonotype: At one of its ends the junction is not consistent with the germline gene, which may arise from a read error.

The CDR3 extends over 11 amino acids. Germline CDR1 and CDR2: SEHNR and FQNEAQ (reference sequence). The chain employs TRBV7-9 and TRBJ2-5; D is ambiguous. The sample consisted of whole blood, taken at baseline. The receptor comes from an adult who was a healthcare worker with PCR-confirmed SARS-CoV-2 infection or an uninfected control (not recorded which). As DNA, the CDR3 is TGTGCCAGCAGTCCAGGAGAGACCCAGCACTTC. Translation gives CASSPGETQHF.